The clone carrying this T cell receptor beta chain was observed a handful of times. The data are from a study of PD-1 blockade in classical Hodgkin lymphoma. The CDR3 length is 12 residues. Germline assignment: CDR1 LNHDA and CDR2 SQIVND (reference sequence). Trimming took 9 bases from V and 6 from J; bases not matched to a gene: 7. Each patient relapsed following autologous stem cell transplantation, and prior brentuximab vedotin exposure differed. Profiling relied on immunoSEQ multiplex PCR, and the TCRdb table lists in-frame clones only, not all of them. The sample lists about 100,000 clones; around 89% were seen once.

This TCR was sampled from a human donor with classical Hodgkin lymphoma. The chain carries TRBV19 and TRBJ1-2, with 7 nucleotides matching TRBD1. Sequenced material: peripheral blood mononuclear cells (PBMCs), taken before the second cycle of nivolumab. CDR3 sequence: CASHDRDDGYTF. The CDR3 DNA reads TGTGCCAGCCACGACAGGGACGATGGCTACACCTTC.